The 19 T cell receptor beta chains below all came from one sample that was sequenced in a study of blood T cell repertoires in COVID-19. The method was immunoSEQ multiplex PCR; TCRdb's version includes in-frame clones alone and lacks a portion of them. Altogether 80,000 to 100,000 clones are present, almost 90% being singletons, with the ten largest covering around 2.1%. Sample: peripheral blood. The receptors here all came from a man aged 45-60 years with COVID-19, enrolled during active disease.

This chain joins TRBV3-1 (or the pseudogene TRBV3-2) and TRBJ1-4; weak D call: TRBD1 (6 bases). The CDR3 consists of 12 residues. From germline, CDR1 is LGHDT and CDR2 YNNKEL (reference sequence). Deletions cut 3 bases from V and 13 bases from J, with 12 bases between. CDR3 sequence reads: CASSQTGKLLFF. The CDR3 nucleotides are TGTGCCAGCAGCCAGACAGGAAAGTTACTGTTTTTT.

This clone has a single count. The chain links TRBV25-1 to TRBJ2-5, with TRBD1 identical over 7 bases. This CDR3 has 13 residues. CDR1 and CDR2 (germline): MGHDK, SYGVNS. V was clipped by 8 bases and J by 5 bases; unmatched bases: 8. CDR3 region: CASEHRGRETQYF. CDR3 in DNA: TGTGCCAGCGAGCACAGGGGCAGGGAGACCCAGTACTTC.

The chain joins TRBV12-3 or TRBV12-4 to TRBJ1-3, with D unresolved. Trimming removed 7 bases at V and 2 bases at J, with 6 bases between. The CDR3 extends over 12 amino acids. The CDR3 nucleotides are TGTGCCAGCACCCCGGCTGGAAACACCATATATTTT. Its protein product is CASTPAGNTIYF.

CDR3 DNA: TGTGCCAGCAGTTACGCTTTTGGGCCGCACTATGGCTACACCTTC. Its translation: CASSYAFGPHYGYTF. The gene calls are TRBV6-2 or TRBV6-3 and TRBJ1-2, with D uncertain. The CDR3 has 15 amino acids. The germline V and J ends were trimmed by 2 bases and 3 bases, with 13 bases remaining between them. From germline, CDR1 is MNHEY and CDR2 SVGEGT.

The chain uses TRBV28 and TRBJ2-7, with TRBD1 matching 9 bases. Germline trimming cut 4 bases from V and 9 bases from J; bases unmatched to any gene: 10. The CDR3 contains 14 residues. Looked up from germline, CDR1 is MDHEN and CDR2 is SYDVKM. This CDR3 is CASSSGQGTLGQYF. Written as DNA, the CDR3 is TGTGCCAGCAGTTCCGGACAGGGGACCCTAGGGCAGTACTTC.

The J gene is TRBJ1-2, the V gene TRBV5-8; D is unclear. Looked up from germline, CDR1 is SGHTS and CDR2 is YDEGEE. The CDR3 has 18 amino acids. The V gene lost 0 bases and the J gene lost 6 bases, with 24 bases spanning the gap. The DNA for the CDR3 is TGTGCCAGCAGCTTGGTTGTGGGTGAGGCGTCGGGGATTGATGGCTACACCTTC. It specifies CASSLVVGEASGIDGYTF.

This clone occurred a few times. J is TRBJ1-2 and V is TRBV7-6, with D maybe TRBD1 (6 bases). CDR1 and CDR2 from the germline V gene are SGHVS and FNYEAQ. CDR3 length: 15 residues. V lost 2 bases to trimming and J lost 6 bases, with 16 bases between them. The CDR3 here is CASSLNGRTADGYTF. CDR3 nucleotides: TGTGCCAGCAGCTTAAACGGACGGACAGCGGATGGCTACACCTTC.

This clone was detected a few times. The chain couples TRBV5-1 to TRBJ1-1, with D possibly TRBD1 on 6 matching bases. Germline lookup yields CDR1 SGHRS and CDR2 YFSETQ. The V gene lost 1 base and the J gene lost 2 bases, with 12 bases spanning the gap. This CDR3 is 15 amino acids long. The CDR3: CASSLTQGSNTEAFF. The CDR3 DNA reads as TGCGCCAGCAGCTTGACGCAGGGGAGCAACACTGAAGCTTTCTTT.

The CDR3 sequence is CASSPGYRTRGSNQPQHF. Written as DNA, the CDR3 is TGTGCCAGTAGCCCCGGTTATAGGACTCGGGGATCCAATCAGCCCCAGCATTTT. The chain employs TRBV19 and TRBJ1-5, with D unresolved. Trimming took off 6 bases at V and 3 bases at J, with 24 bases between the two ends. This CDR3 has 18 amino acids. Germline values: CDR1 LNHDA, CDR2 SQIVND (reference sequence).

This sequence joins TRBV2 and TRBJ2-1; D is unclear. Germline CDR1 and CDR2: SNHLY and FYNNEI. Between the trimmed V and J ends, which lost 4 bases and 5 bases, there was a span of 12 bases. The CDR3 contains 14 residues. CDR3 sequence reads: CASSATSLNNEQFF. For the CDR3, the DNA is TGTGCCAGCAGTGCAACATCCCTGAACAATGAGCAGTTCTTC.

This chain connects TRBV28 to TRBJ2-4; TRBD1 might be the D (7 bases). With 5 bases removed from V and 9 bases from J, the gap between germline ends came to 14 bases. The length of the CDR3 is 13 residues. CDR1 is MDHEN, CDR2 SYDVKM, per germline. CDR3 nucleotides: TGTGCCAGCAGTAGGGCAGGGGGGAGCATTCAGTACTTC. Translated, it gives CASSRAGGSIQYF.

This chain connects TRBV7-9 to TRBJ1-2, with 7 bases that match TRBD1. Trimming at V came to 4 bases and at J to 4 bases, leaving 6 bases not matched to a gene. The CDR3 runs to 14 residues. Germline V gives CDR1 SEHNR, CDR2 FQNEAQ (reference sequence). CDR3: CASSSEGAGYGYTF. CDR3 DNA sequence: TGTGCCAGCAGCTCAGAGGGGGCCGGCTATGGCTACACCTTC. The full variable domain, completed using reference TRBV7-9 and TRBJ1-2, is DTGVSQNPRHKITKRGQNVTFRCDPISEHNRLYWYRQTLGQGPEFLTYFQNEAQLEKSRLLSDRFSAERPKGSFSTLEIQRTEQGDSAMYLCASSSEGAGYGYTFGSGTRLTVV.

The chain uses TRBV19 and TRBJ2-2; TRBD2 aligns across 10 bases. Germline V CDR1 and CDR2: LNHDA, SQIVND (reference sequence). V shed 7 bases, J shed 0 bases, and the junction held 2 bases outside the gene matches. This CDR3 comprises 15 residues. The chain's CDR3 is CASMLAGANTGELFF. CDR3 nucleotides: TGTGCCAGTATGCTAGCGGGGGCGAACACCGGGGAGCTGTTTTTT.

The chain uses TRBV7-3 and TRBJ2-3, with TRBD2 matching 11 bases. The germline gives CDR1 SGHTA, CDR2 FQGTGA. V lost 4 bases to trimming and J lost 8 bases; unmatched junction nucleotides: 11. The CDR3 runs to 16 residues. CDR3 nucleotide sequence: TGTGCCAGCAGCTCGACTAGCGGGGCCTACGTGGGTACGCAGTATTTT. The encoded protein is CASSSTSGAYVGTQYF. Filled out from reference TRBV7-3 and TRBJ2-3, the complete variable domain reads GAGVSQTPSNKVTEKGKYVELRCDPISGHTALYWYRQSLGQGPEFLIYFQGTGAADDSGLPNDRFFAVRPEGSVSTLKIQRTERGDSAVYLCASSSTSGAYVGTQYFGPGTRLTVL.

This clone was seen just once. V is TRBV6-6 and J is TRBJ1-6; a possible D gene is TRBD1 (6 bases). V was shortened by 4 bases and J by 1 base, with 8 bases between the two germline ends. Germline V gene data show CDR1 as MNHNY and CDR2 as SVGAGI (reference sequence). The CDR3 is 15 amino acids. The CDR3 loop is CASSSGASYNSPLHF. DNA for the CDR3: TGTGCCAGCAGTTCAGGGGCATCCTATAATTCACCCCTCCACTTT.

The rearrangement joins TRBV11-2 to TRBJ2-1, with 7 bases fitting TRBD2. V shed 1 base, J shed 9 bases, and the junction held 6 bases outside the gene matches. The length of the CDR3 is 14 residues. Germline CDR1 reads SGHAT; CDR2 reads FQNNGV. The CDR3 here is CASSLGTSIGEQFF. The CDR3 DNA is TGTGCCAGCAGCTTAGGGACTAGTATAGGTGAGCAGTTCTTC.

CDR3 protein: CASSYGASNEKLFF. The DNA of the CDR3 is TGTGCCAGCAGTTACGGGGCTTCTAATGAAAAACTGTTTTTT. V gene TRBV6-6 combines with J gene TRBJ1-4; D may be TRBD1 (5 bases). The CDR3 runs 14 residues. The V gene's germline CDR1 is MNHNY and CDR2 SVGAGI (reference sequence). V was shortened by 2 bases and J by 3 bases, with 7 bases between the two germline ends.

The genes are TRBV27 and TRBJ2-2; 7 bases match TRBD2. The CDR3 runs to 15 residues. Trimming took 2 bases from V and 5 from J; bases not matched to a gene: 5. CDR1 is MNHEY and CDR2 is SMNVEV in the germline V gene (reference sequence). The CDR3 region is CASSLPRGGTGELFF. The CDR3 DNA sequence: TGTGCCAGCAGTTTACCCCGGGGAGGGACCGGGGAGCTGTTTTTT.

The rearrangement links TRBV10-1 to TRBJ2-7; the match to TRBD1 covers 8 bases. CDR1 is WNHNN and CDR2 is SYGVQD in the germline V gene (reference sequence). V lost 2 bases to trimming and J lost 4 bases; unmatched junction nucleotides: 7. This CDR3 region has 15 residues. CDR3 nucleotide sequence: TGCGCCAGCAGTGAGGACAGGGGACCCCCATACGAGCAGTACTTC. As protein: CASSEDRGPPYEQYF.